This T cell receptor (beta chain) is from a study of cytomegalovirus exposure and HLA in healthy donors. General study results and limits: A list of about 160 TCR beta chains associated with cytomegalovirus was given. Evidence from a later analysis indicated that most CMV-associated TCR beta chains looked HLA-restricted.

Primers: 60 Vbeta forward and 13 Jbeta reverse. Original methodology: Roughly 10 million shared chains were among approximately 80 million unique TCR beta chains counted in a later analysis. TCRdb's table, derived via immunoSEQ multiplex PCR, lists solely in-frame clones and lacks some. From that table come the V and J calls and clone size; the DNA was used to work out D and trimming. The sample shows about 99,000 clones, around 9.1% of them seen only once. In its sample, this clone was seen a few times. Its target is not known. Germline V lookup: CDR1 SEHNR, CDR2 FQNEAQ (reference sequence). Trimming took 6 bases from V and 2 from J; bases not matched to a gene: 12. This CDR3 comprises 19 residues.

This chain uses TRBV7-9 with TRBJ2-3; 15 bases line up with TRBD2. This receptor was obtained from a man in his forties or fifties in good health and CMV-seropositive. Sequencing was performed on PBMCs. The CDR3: CASSSGLAGGPLTTDTQYF. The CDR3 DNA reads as TGTGCCAGCAGTTCGGGACTAGCGGGAGGCCCGCTGACCACAGATACGCAGTATTTT.